These 14 T cell receptor beta chains originate from one sample sequenced in a study of shared clonotypes between healthy human individuals. Profiling relied on immunoSEQ multiplex PCR, and the TCRdb table lists in-frame clones only, not all of them. This table has about 1 million clones, approximately 70% appearing once. The sequenced sample consisted of memory CD4+ T cells sorted from blood. As for subset: CD45RA-negative fraction. The source of these receptors is a young man in good health.

The chain couples TRBV7-9 to TRBJ1-1; TRBD1 might be the D (6 bases). The CDR3 sequence is 18 residues long. CDR1 is SEHNR, CDR2 FQNEAQ, per germline (reference sequence). The V end lost 5 bases, the J end lost 5 bases, and 27 bases lay between the germline ends. The CDR3 sequence: CASSTHKTPTGSETEAFF. CDR3 nucleotide sequence: TGTGCCAGCAGCACCCACAAAACCCCGACAGGCTCCGAGACTGAAGCTTTCTTT. Full variable domain (rest looked up from reference TRBV7-9 and TRBJ1-1): DTGVSQNPRHKITKRGQNVTFRCDPISEHNRLYWYRQTLGQGPEFLTYFQNEAQLEKSRLLSDRFSAERPKGSFSTLEIQRTEQGDSAMYLCASSTHKTPTGSETEAFFGQGTRLTVV.

Points on this clone: A much larger clone lies one base from this, so it may be a read error. The V call is TRBV5-1, the J call TRBJ2-3; D perhaps matches TRBD1 (5 bases). The CDR3 contains 12 residues. The V gene's germline CDR1 is SGHRS and CDR2 YFSETQ. V dropped 4 bases and J dropped 4 bases, with 7 bases sitting between them. The CDR3 coding sequence is TGCGCCAGCAGCAAAGGGGCAGATACGCAGTATTTT. Its protein is CASSKGADTQYF. The full variable domain, in which reference TRBV5-1 and TRBJ2-3 provide the parts outside the CDR3, is KAGVTQTPRYLIKTRGQQVTLSCSPISGHRSVSWYQQTPGQGLQFLFEYFSETQRNKGNFPGRFSGRQFSNSRSEMNVSTLELGDSALYLCASSKGADTQYFGPGTRLTVL.

In its sample, this clone was seen a few times. Within the sample, other DNA sequences also encode this same CDR3. The chain is built from TRBV11-3 and TRBJ2-7; possibly TRBD1 or TRBD2 for D (5 bases each). The CDR3 extends over 14 amino acids. Germline CDR1 and CDR2: SGHNT and YENEEA. Trimming left V 5 bases short and J 0 bases short, with 11 bases between. CDR3 amino acids: CASSPGTVSYEQYF. In nucleotides, the CDR3 is TGTGCCAGCAGCCCCGGGACGGTCTCCTACGAGCAGTACTTC.

This clone showed up just a few times. The sample holds other DNA sequences that translate to the same CDR3. This chain links TRBV27 with TRBJ1-5; D is possibly TRBD1 (5 bases). Germline CDR1 and CDR2: MNHEY and SMNVEV (reference sequence). The V and J ends lost 5 bases and 0 bases respectively, with 8 bases between them. This CDR3 spans 14 amino acids. In nucleotides, the CDR3 is TGTGCCAGCAGTAGCCAGGGTAGCAATCAGCCCCAGCATTTT. Protein sequence: CASSSQGSNQPQHF.

This chain links TRBV4-3 with TRBJ2-3; D gene uncertain. This CDR3 is 15 amino acids long. From germline, CDR1 is LGHNA and CDR2 YSLEER. V lost 0 bases to trimming and J lost 2 bases, with 9 bases between them. CDR3 sequence (DNA): TGCGCCAGCAGCCAAGAAGGCAAAGCCACAGATACGCAGTATTTT. The encoded protein is CASSQEGKATDTQYF.

This sequence joins TRBV19 and TRBJ1-1, with 7 bases fitting TRBD1. The CDR3 is 15 amino acids. Losses at the gene ends were 4 bases for V and 3 bases for J; bases not matched to a gene: 8. Per germline, CDR1 LNHDA and CDR2 SQIVND (reference sequence). The CDR3 is CASSKRTGGDTEAFF. The CDR3 bases are TGTGCCAGTAGTAAACGGACAGGAGGGGACACTGAAGCTTTCTTT.

This clone was seen a few times. The rearrangement joins TRBV6-5 to TRBJ1-1; 7 nucleotides agree with TRBD1. The V and J ends lost 5 bases and 10 bases, in that order; junction bases with no gene match: 7. The CDR3 spans 12 residues. CDR1 is MNHEY, CDR2 SVGAGI, per germline. The CDR3 bases are TGTGCCAGCAGTACAAACCGGGACAGAGCTTTCTTT. Translating it yields CASSTNRDRAFF.

The chain employs TRBV19 and TRBJ2-5; 9 bases are a match to TRBD2. Germline V gives CDR1 LNHDA, CDR2 SQIVND (reference sequence). After removal of 3 bases from V and 7 bases from J, the junction contained 3 bases not matched to a gene. The CDR3 runs to 13 residues. The CDR3 nucleotides read TGTGCCAGTAGTATCGATAGCGGGGGGACCCAGTACTTC. This gives the protein CASSIDSGGTQYF.

Comments on this clone: Distinct nucleotide sequences in the sample also encode this CDR3. The chain is built from TRBV5-1 and TRBJ2-7, with 8 bases lining up with TRBD1. CDR3 length: 15 residues. Germline V CDR1 and CDR2: SGHRS, YFSETQ. J lost 0 bases, V lost 5 bases, and 7 bases had no gene match. The CDR3 DNA reads as TGCGCCAGCAGTCCTCGACAGGGGAGCTCCTACGAGCAGTACTTC. It translates to CASSPRQGSSYEQYF. Full variable domain (outside the CDR3, taken from reference TRBV5-1 and TRBJ2-7): KAGVTQTPRYLIKTRGQQVTLSCSPISGHRSVSWYQQTPGQGLQFLFEYFSETQRNKGNFPGRFSGRQFSNSRSEMNVSTLELGDSALYLCASSPRQGSSYEQYFGPGTRLTVT.

This clone was recorded a few times. Other DNA sequences in the same sample also yield this CDR3. This chain connects TRBV10-3 to TRBJ2-1; D unclear. Looked up from germline, CDR1 is ENHRY and CDR2 is SYGVKD. The length of the CDR3 is 11 residues. Trimming took 3 bases from V and 7 from J, leaving 4 bases between them. The CDR3: CAISDGNEQFF. For the CDR3, the DNA is TGTGCCATCAGTGATGGAAATGAGCAGTTCTTC.

This clone has only a few counts. The rearrangement links TRBV18 to TRBJ2-1; weak D call: TRBD1 (6 bases). The CDR3 has 14 amino acids. Germline lookup yields CDR1 KGHSH and CDR2 LQKENI. The V gene lost 6 bases and the J gene lost 7 bases, with 16 bases spanning the gap. The CDR3 coding sequence is TGTGCCAGCTCGCGTCAGGGGATGTGGAATGAGCAGTTCTTC. Translation gives CASSRQGMWNEQFF.

The J gene is TRBJ2-7, the V gene TRBV7-9, with TRBD2 identical over 12 bases. This CDR3 spans 15 amino acids. Looked up from germline, CDR1 is SEHNR and CDR2 is FQNEAQ (reference sequence). V gave up 5 bases and J gave up 5 bases; unmatched junction bases: 7. CDR3 in DNA: TGTGCCAGCAGCCTCCGGACTAGCGGGAAACACGAGCAGTACTTC. It translates to CASSLRTSGKHEQYF.

This rearrangement joins TRBV6-5 to TRBJ1-2, with D possibly matching TRBD1 (5 bases). The CDR3 covers 14 residues. Germline CDR1 reads MNHEY; CDR2 reads SVGAGI. Between the trimmed V and J ends, which lost 2 bases and 7 bases, there was a span of 14 bases. The CDR3 coding sequence is TGTGCCAGCAGTTACGATGACAGTAAGCGTGGCTACACCTTC. It is translated as CASSYDDSKRGYTF.

As DNA, the CDR3 is TGTGCCAGCAGCGTAGAGGGCAGCCGATATGGCTACACCTTC. Encoded protein: CASSVEGSRYGYTF. The chain uses TRBV7-2 and TRBJ1-2; D not certain. Between the trimmed V and J ends, which lost 5 bases and 5 bases, there was a span of 15 bases. Germline V gives CDR1 SGHTA, CDR2 FQGNSA. CDR3 length: 14 residues.